This T cell receptor (beta chain) is from a study of CD4+ T cells in melanoma (dated by TCRdb to the early 2020s). At the level of the whole study: Neoantigen-specific CD4+ T cells in human melanoma were what the study investigated.

The CDR3 runs 14 residues from the cysteine to the phenylalanine. Of all the DNA, just the CDR3 is kept, 42 bases in frame from base 1. V lost 4 bases and J lost 5 bases; the stretch between them is 14 bases long. The germline V gene provides CDR1 KGHSH and CDR2 LQKENI. Donors were patients with melanoma. Here is what the overall study found, with its caveats: The report described a correlation between neoantigen-specific CD4+ T cells and the function of CD8+ T cells, macrophages and B cells. According to the report, neoantigen-specific CD4+ T cells in melanoma displayed diverse differentiation states.

In the case of this clone: It has no known antigen specificity. No clone much larger than this one lies a single base away; base qualities are absent.

The library was obtained by the immunoSEQ multiplex PCR assay. The table comes from immuneACCESS by way of TCRdb, which keeps in-frame sequences with V and J called. Part of the clones is missing from these tables; in studies checked, under half for an unresolved V gene and the rest for unknown reasons. The sample table shows roughly 19,000 clones, and more than 70% are seen once. The ten largest clones add up to around 9.7% of the sample. The sequence was collected from a human donor with melanoma. The sequence links TRBV18 to TRBJ1-1; TRBD1 is possibly the D segment (5 matching bases). CDR3 protein: CASSQGATNTEAFF. The base sequence is TGTGCCAGCTCACAAGGGGCTACGAATACTGAAGCTTTCTTT.